This T cell receptor beta chain was captured by sequencing in a study of cytomegalovirus exposure and HLA in healthy donors. Regarding the study as a whole: When a later analysis compared HLA-associated TCR beta chains with equally common others, the HLA-associated chains turned out to be more clonally expanded and to have lower generation probabilities.

The donors gave bone marrow, and they were healthy. With V trimmed by 10 bases and J by 5 bases, 5 bases remained unmatched. This CDR3 has 13 residues. Per germline, CDR1 LNHDA and CDR2 SQIVND (reference sequence). PCR was performed using 60 Vbeta and 13 Jbeta primers. The table came from immunoSEQ multiplex PCR; TCRdb's copy has only in-frame clones and leaves some out. The table records approximately 100,000 clones, 79% of them present only once. Worth noting for this clone: Antigen: not known.

V usage is TRBV19 and J usage is TRBJ2-2; 9 positions match TRBD1. Sequenced material: PBMCs. The receptor's source is a man in his fifties in good health and CMV-seropositive. The CDR3 loop reads CAIGTGLTGELFF. The CDR3 coding sequence is TGTGCCATCGGGACAGGGCTAACCGGGGAGCTGTTTTTT.